Below, 11 T cell receptor beta chains from the same sample are listed, as sequenced in a study of cytomegalovirus exposure and HLA in healthy donors. The PCR made use of 60 Vbeta and 13 Jbeta primers. The protocol was immunoSEQ multiplex PCR, while the TCRdb copy is restricted to in-frame clones and leaves out a portion. The table includes more than 50,000 clones, roughly 87% detected once. Material: PBMCs. The receptors shown here come from a female donor in good health and CMV-seronegative.

This clone was observed a few times. V and J are TRBV6-5 and TRBJ2-7; 7 nucleotides line up with TRBD2. V was pared by 2 bases and J by 2 bases, with 6 bases of the junction left unmatched. This CDR3 comprises 15 residues. Germline CDR1 reads MNHEY; CDR2 reads SVGAGI. For the CDR3, the DNA is TGTGCCAGCAGTTACGGTGGGCTAGCGGCCTACGAGCAGTACTTC. Amino acids: CASSYGGLAAYEQYF.

The chain links TRBV7-2 to TRBJ2-1; maybe TRBD2 (6 bases). CDR1 and CDR2 (germline): SGHTA, FQGNSA. V was trimmed by 4 bases and J by 2 bases, leaving 18 bases between them. This CDR3 region has 17 residues. As DNA, the CDR3 is TGTGCCAGCAGCTCCTGGAGGAGGGCAGGAACCTACAATGAGCAGTTCTTC. It codes for CASSSWRRAGTYNEQFF.

This chain connects TRBV4-2 to TRBJ2-5; tentatively, D is TRBD1 (6 bases). The ends were cut back, 3 bases at V and 3 bases at J, with 14 bases in the middle. Germline V gives CDR1 LGHNA, CDR2 YNFKEQ. The CDR3 is 15 amino acids. CDR3 residues: CASSQPSQGKETQYF. CDR3 DNA sequence: TGTGCCAGCAGCCAGCCCTCACAGGGTAAAGAGACCCAGTACTTC.

This clone was seen only once. This chain links TRBV19 with TRBJ1-6; no clear D. The germline V and J ends were trimmed by 5 bases and 8 bases, with 13 bases remaining between them. The germline V gene has CDR1 LNHDA and CDR2 SQIVND (reference sequence). The CDR3 contains 14 residues. CDR3 bases: TGTGCCAGTAGTGGGAGACAAGGGCATTCACCCCTCCACTTT. This encodes CASSGRQGHSPLHF. The complete variable domain, with remaining parts taken from reference TRBV19 and TRBJ1-6, reads DGGITQSPKYLFRKEGQNVTLSCEQNLNHDAMYWYRQDPGQGLRLIYYSQIVNDFQKGDIAEGYSVSREKKESFPLTVTSAQKNPTAFYLCASSGRQGHSPLHFGNGTRLTVT.

The rearrangement links TRBV7-2 to TRBJ2-7, with D maybe TRBD2 (6 bases). V lost 0 bases, J lost 1 base, and 13 bases lay in between. CDR3 length: 16 amino acids. CDR1 and CDR2 from the germline V gene are SGHTA and FQGNSA. CDR3 loop: CASSLARGAPSYEQYF. The CDR3 DNA follows: TGTGCCAGCAGCTTAGCTCGCGGGGCCCCTTCCTACGAGCAGTACTTC. The full variable domain, rest sourced from reference TRBV7-2 and TRBJ2-7, is GAGVSQSPSNKVTEKGKDVELRCDPISGHTALYWYRQSLGQGLEFLIYFQGNSAPDKSGLPSDRFSAERTGGSVSTLTIQRTQQEDSAVYLCASSLARGAPSYEQYFGPGTRLTVT.

The chain joins TRBV14 to TRBJ2-7, with D possibly being TRBD2 (6 bases). CDR1 SGHDN and CDR2 FVKESK come from the germline V gene. The CDR3 totals 11 residues. V gave up 10 bases and J gave up 6 bases, with 13 bases separating them. The CDR3 is CAMRDEAEQYF. The CDR3 nucleotides read TGTGCCATGCGGGACGAGGCCGAGCAGTACTTC.

The CDR3 coding sequence is TGCGCCAGCAGACGGGACACCAACACTGAAGCTTTCTTT. It encodes CASRRDTNTEAFF. The V gene is TRBV5-1, the J gene TRBJ1-1, with D possibly being TRBD1 (6 bases). V gave up 5 bases and J gave up 2 bases, with 10 bases separating them. The CDR3 is 13 amino acids. Germline-derived CDR1 and CDR2 are SGHRS and YFSETQ.

V is TRBV6-1 and J is TRBJ2-3; D may be TRBD1 (5 bases). Germline V gives CDR1 MNHNS, CDR2 SASEGT. The CDR3 totals 14 residues. Trimming stripped 7 bases from V and 2 bases from J, with 13 bases between. The DNA for the CDR3 is TGTGCCAGCATCACAGGACGGTACACAGATACGCAGTATTTT. It encodes CASITGRYTDTQYF.

The rearrangement links TRBV10-1 to TRBJ2-4; D remains unclear. The CDR3 contains 13 residues. Per the germline V gene, CDR1 is WNHNN and CDR2 is SYGVQD (reference sequence). The V end lost 10 bases, the J end lost 2 bases, and 12 bases lay between the germline ends. In DNA form, the CDR3 reads TGCGCCACCATCCGAGACTCCAAAAACATTCAGTACTTC. It codes for CATIRDSKNIQYF.

The genes are TRBV9 and TRBJ2-1, with D hard to call. The length of the CDR3 is 15 residues. V was clipped by 3 bases and J by 6 bases, with 16 bases between them. Germline assignment: CDR1 SGDLS and CDR2 YYNGEE. CDR3 region: CASSAQSNTPNEQFF. CDR3 sequence (DNA): TGTGCCAGCAGCGCTCAAAGTAACACCCCCAATGAGCAGTTCTTC.

The chain is built from TRBV11-2 and TRBJ2-3; possibly TRBD2 for D (7 bases). The CDR3 is made up of 16 amino acids. Germline assignment: CDR1 SGHAT and CDR2 FQNNGV. V gave up 7 bases and J gave up 4 bases, with 21 bases separating them. CDR3 residues: CASTFGGGGQADTQYF. The CDR3 DNA is TGTGCCAGCACCTTCGGAGGGGGGGGGCAAGCAGATACGCAGTATTTT.